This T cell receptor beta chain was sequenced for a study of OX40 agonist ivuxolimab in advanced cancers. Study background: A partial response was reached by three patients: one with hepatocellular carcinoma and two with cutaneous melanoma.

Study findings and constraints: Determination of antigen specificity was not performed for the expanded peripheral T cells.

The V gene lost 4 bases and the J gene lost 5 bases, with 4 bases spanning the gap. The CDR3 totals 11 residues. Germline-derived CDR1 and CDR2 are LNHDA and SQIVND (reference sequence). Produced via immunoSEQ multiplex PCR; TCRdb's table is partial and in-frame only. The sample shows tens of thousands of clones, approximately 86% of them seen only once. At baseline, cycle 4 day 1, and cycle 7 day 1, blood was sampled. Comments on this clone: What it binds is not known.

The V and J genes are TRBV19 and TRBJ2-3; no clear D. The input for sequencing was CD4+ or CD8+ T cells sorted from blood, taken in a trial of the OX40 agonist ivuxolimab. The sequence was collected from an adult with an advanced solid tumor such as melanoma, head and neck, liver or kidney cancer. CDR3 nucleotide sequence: TGTGCCAGTAGTAACGGAGATACGCAGTATTTT. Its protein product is CASSNGDTQYF.